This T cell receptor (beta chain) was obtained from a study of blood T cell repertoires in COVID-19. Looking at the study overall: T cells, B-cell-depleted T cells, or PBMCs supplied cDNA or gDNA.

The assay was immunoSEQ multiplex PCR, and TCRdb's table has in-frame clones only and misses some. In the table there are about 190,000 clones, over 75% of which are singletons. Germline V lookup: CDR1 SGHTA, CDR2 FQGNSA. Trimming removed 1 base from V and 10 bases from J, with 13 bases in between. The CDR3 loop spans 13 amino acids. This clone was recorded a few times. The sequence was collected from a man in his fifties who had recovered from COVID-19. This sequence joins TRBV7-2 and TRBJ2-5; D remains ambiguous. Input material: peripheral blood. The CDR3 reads CASSLGGSRDQYF. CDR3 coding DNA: TGTGCCAGCAGCTTAGGAGGTTCAAGAGACCAGTACTTC.